This section outlines one T cell receptor beta chain sequence together with its context. Its antigen remains unidentified. The sample belongs to a study of cytomegalovirus exposure and HLA in healthy donors. Study at large: A previous analysis identified more than 100 million unique TCR beta sequences derived from 180 million or so T cells. General study points: In a later analysis, across HLA loci, associated TCR counts were highest for DRB1, lowest for HLA-C. Later analysis suggested links between common viral pathogens and several top significant clusters.

Germline V CDR1 and CDR2: SGHRS, YFSETQ. This CDR3 is built from 16 residues. The V segment lost 4 bases and the J segment 0 bases; nucleotides outside the gene matches: 6. The study ran its PCR with 60 Vbeta and 13 Jbeta primers. Measured with immunoSEQ multiplex PCR; TCRdb has only the in-frame clones, and not every one. This sample yields under 140,000 clones, of which about four fifths are seen a single time; about 3.2% belongs to the top ten. V is TRBV5-1 and J is TRBJ2-2, with 7 nucleotides matching TRBD2. Sequences were obtained from PBMCs. This TCR derives from a woman aged 55-75 years in good health and CMV-seropositive. The CDR3 coding sequence is TGCGCCAGCAGCGAGACCGGGACTACGAACACCGGGGAGCTGTTTTTT. Amino acid sequence: CASSETGTTNTGELFF.